This T cell receptor beta chain was identified during a study of cytomegalovirus exposure and HLA in healthy donors. Germline V gives CDR1 KGHSH, CDR2 LQKENI. With 3 bases removed from V and 2 bases from J, the gap between germline ends came to 7 bases. The CDR3 covers 13 residues. 13 Jbeta primers and 60 Vbeta primers were used for the PCR. Clones were read by immunoSEQ multiplex PCR, and TCRdb kept only the in-frame ones, dropping some. The table lists over 150,000 clones, 80% of them singletons, with more than 5.5% in the top ten. Sequencing was performed on PBMCs. This TCR came from a man aged 25-45 years in good health and CMV-seropositive. V and J are TRBV18 and TRBJ2-5, with unresolved D. CDR3: CASSPSLQETQYF. CDR3 nucleotides: TGTGCCAGCTCACCTAGCCTACAAGAGACCCAGTACTTC. The full variable domain, in which reference TRBV18 and TRBJ2-5 provide the parts outside the CDR3, is NAGVMQNPRHLVRRRGQEARLRCSPMKGHSHVYWYRQLPEEGLKFMVYLQKENIIDESGMPKERFSAEFPKEGPSILRIQQVVRGDSAAYFCASSPSLQETQYFGPGTRLLVL.